These 14 T cell receptor beta chains were all obtained from the same sample, sequenced in a study of a mutant IDH1 vaccine in newly diagnosed glioma. The time point here: baseline, week 1 (first vaccination visit). Treatment specified: pre-vaccination baseline after standard-of-care therapy. Produced via immunoSEQ multiplex PCR; TCRdb's table is partial and in-frame only. The table includes tens of thousands of clones, about 83% detected once. The sequenced sample was PBMCs, obtained from a glioma patient treated with radiotherapy, temozolomide or both. These receptors all come from a woman between 50 and 59 years old with glioma.

This chain connects TRBV19 to TRBJ1-5; possible D gene TRBD1, 5 bases. Germline-derived CDR1 and CDR2 are LNHDA and SQIVND (reference sequence). V lost 5 bases and J 2 bases, leaving 13 bases between the germline ends. This CDR3 spans 15 amino acids. In nucleotides, the CDR3 is TGTGCCAGTAGTTGGGGGGGGTACGGCAATCAGCCCCAGCATTTT. Encoded protein: CASSWGGYGNQPQHF.

This clone occurred a few times. The rearrangement joins TRBV11-2 to TRBJ1-6; D is unclear. In germline, CDR1 is SGHAT, CDR2 FQNNGV. This CDR3 is 15 amino acids long. V lost 4 bases, J lost 10 bases, and 17 bases lay in between. The CDR3 region is CASSSVNPSQSPLHF. In DNA form, the CDR3 reads TGTGCCAGCAGCTCGGTCAATCCCTCTCAATCACCCCTCCACTTT. Together with reference TRBV11-2 and TRBJ1-6, the CDR3 gives the full variable domain: EAGVAQSPRYKIIEKRQSVAFWCNPISGHATLYWYQQILGQGPKLLIQFQNNGVVDDSQLPKDRFSAERLKGVDSTLKIQPAKLEDSAVYLCASSSVNPSQSPLHFGNGTRLTVT.

Turning to this clone: The same CDR3 is also encoded by other DNA sequences in this sample. The V gene is TRBV7-9, the J gene TRBJ1-1; TRBD1 is a possible D gene (5 bases). The CDR3 has 14 residues. Germline V lookup: CDR1 SEHNR, CDR2 FQNEAQ (reference sequence). Trimming took 6 bases from V and 0 from J, leaving 11 bases between them. Here the CDR3 reads CASSPGGVNTEAFF. DNA for the CDR3: TGTGCCAGCAGTCCCGGGGGGGTGAACACTGAAGCTTTCTTT.

This chain joins TRBV6-4 and TRBJ2-3, with D unresolved. The germline gives CDR1 MRHNA, CDR2 SNTAGT. Trimming pared 0 bases from V and 7 bases from J, leaving 8 bases between. The CDR3 is made up of 13 amino acids. The CDR3 DNA sequence: TGTGCCAGCAGTGACTCGATGGGTTATACGCAGTATTTT. Residues: CASSDSMGYTQYF.

This chain joins TRBV23-1 and TRBJ2-3; 8 nucleotides line up with TRBD1. TRBV23-1 is noted as an ORF with a role that remains uncertain. CDR3 length: 15 residues. J gave up 4 bases and V 6 bases, and 9 bases lay outside the gene matches. The CDR3 reads CASRRTGLGADTQYF. The CDR3 DNA sequence: TGCGCCAGCAGGAGGACAGGGCTGGGGGCAGATACGCAGTATTTT.

This chain links TRBV7-9 with TRBJ2-7, with 8 bases identical to TRBD1. Looked up from germline, CDR1 is SEHNR and CDR2 is FQNEAQ (reference sequence). This CDR3 has 14 amino acids. The trim removed 5 bases at V and 4 bases at J, leaving 7 bases unmatched. For the CDR3, the DNA is TGTGCCAGCAGCCGGACAGGGCTTGGGTACGAGCAGTACTTC. As protein: CASSRTGLGYEQYF.

This chain uses TRBV9 with TRBJ2-1; unclear D gene. The V end lost 0 bases, the J end lost 7 bases, and 11 bases lay between the germline ends. CDR1 is SGDLS and CDR2 is YYNGEE in the germline V gene. The CDR3 contains 14 residues. Written as DNA, the CDR3 is TGTGCCAGCAGCGTAGGGGATCTGGGGAATGAGCAGTTCTTC. It encodes CASSVGDLGNEQFF.

CDR3 in DNA: TGTGCCAGTAGTCCTACCGGGACAGGGGGCGCAAGGGGCTACACCTTC. It yields the protein CASSPTGTGGARGYTF. The rearrangement links TRBV19 to TRBJ1-2, with 12 bases matching TRBD1. The length of the CDR3 is 16 residues. V shed 5 bases, J shed 8 bases, and the junction held 12 bases outside the gene matches. Germline V lookup: CDR1 LNHDA, CDR2 SQIVND (reference sequence).

V gene TRBV5-1 combines with J gene TRBJ1-2; 8 bases align to TRBD1. The CDR3 length is 14 residues. In germline, CDR1 is SGHRS, CDR2 YFSETQ. After removal of 4 bases from V and 8 bases from J, the junction contained 10 bases not matched to a gene. The CDR3 nucleotides are TGCGCCAGCAGCCCGGGGGGACAGGCGGGAGGCTACACCTTC. This codes for CASSPGGQAGGYTF.

The V and J genes are TRBV6-5 and TRBJ1-5; possible D gene TRBD1, 5 bases. Germline CDR1 reads MNHEY; CDR2 reads SVGAGI. V was shortened by 6 bases and J by 11 bases, with 14 bases between the two germline ends. The CDR3 loop spans 12 amino acids. CDR3 loop: CASRSQGTAQHF. In nucleotides, the CDR3 is TGTGCCAGCAGATCTCAGGGTACAGCCCAGCATTTT.

This chain joins TRBV19 and TRBJ2-3, with 8 positions matching TRBD1. Germline CDR1 and CDR2: LNHDA and SQIVND (reference sequence). After removal of 10 bases from V and 1 base from J, the junction contained 7 bases not matched to a gene. The CDR3 sequence is 14 residues long. The CDR3 is CATQTGVGTDTQYF. CDR3 nucleotides: TGTGCCACTCAGACAGGGGTCGGCACAGATACGCAGTATTTT. Full variable domain (missing parts from reference TRBV19 and TRBJ2-3): DGGITQSPKYLFRKEGQNVTLSCEQNLNHDAMYWYRQDPGQGLRLIYYSQIVNDFQKGDIAEGYSVSREKKESFPLTVTSAQKNPTAFYLCATQTGVGTDTQYFGPGTRLTVL.

The chain uses TRBV7-9 and TRBJ2-1; D gene unclear. Trimming shortened V by 4 bases and J by 5 bases, and 6 bases separated the two germline ends. CDR3 length: 12 amino acids. Germline V gene sequence: CDR1 SEHNR, CDR2 FQNEAQ (reference sequence). CDR3 DNA: TGTGCCAGCAGCTCCCTTAACAATGAGCAGTTCTTC. This codes for CASSSLNNEQFF. Full variable domain (missing parts from reference TRBV7-9 and TRBJ2-1): DTGVSQNPRHKITKRGQNVTFRCDPISEHNRLYWYRQTLGQGPEFLTYFQNEAQLEKSRLLSDRFSAERPKGSFSTLEIQRTEQGDSAMYLCASSSLNNEQFFGPGTRLTVL.

The J gene is TRBJ2-3, the V gene TRBV5-1; 7 bases are a match to TRBD2. CDR1 SGHRS and CDR2 YFSETQ come from the germline V gene. Trimming cost V 0 bases and J 3 bases; bases outside gene matches: 7. This CDR3 comprises 16 residues. CDR3 amino acids: CASSLAAGVITDTQYF. The DNA for the CDR3 is TGCGCCAGCAGCTTGGCGGCGGGGGTGATTACAGATACGCAGTATTTT. Complete variable domain (other parts from reference TRBV5-1 and TRBJ2-3): KAGVTQTPRYLIKTRGQQVTLSCSPISGHRSVSWYQQTPGQGLQFLFEYFSETQRNKGNFPGRFSGRQFSNSRSEMNVSTLELGDSALYLCASSLAAGVITDTQYFGPGTRLTVL.

The J gene is TRBJ1-6, the V gene TRBV6-4; 7 nucleotides agree with TRBD1. The CDR3 is made up of 15 amino acids. J lost 4 bases, V lost 8 bases, and 8 bases had no gene match. Germline lookup yields CDR1 MRHNA and CDR2 SNTAGT. CDR3 in amino acids: CASQTRDSYNSPLHF. The CDR3 bases are TGTGCCAGCCAGACTCGGGACAGTTATAATTCACCCCTCCACTTT.